The source of this T cell receptor beta chain is a study of PD-1 blockade in classical Hodgkin lymphoma. Sequencing used immunoSEQ multiplex PCR; TCRdb keeps in-frame clones, though not all of them. In the table there are tens of thousands of clones, roughly 80% of which are singletons. This clone was observed once. Each patient's relapse followed autologous stem cell transplantation, and brentuximab vedotin exposure varied. Trimming removed 2 bases at V and 5 bases at J, with 18 bases between. Germline V gene lookup returns CDR1 MNHNS and CDR2 SASEGT. This CDR3 is 16 amino acids long. The sequence was collected from a human donor with classical Hodgkin lymphoma. The chain combines TRBV6-1 with TRBJ1-2; D perhaps matches TRBD1 (6 bases). The sample was peripheral blood mononuclear cells (PBMCs), taken before the second cycle of nivolumab. CDR3 loop: CASSEFATGQLYGYTF. The CDR3 bases are TGTGCCAGCAGTGAATTTGCAACCGGACAGCTTTATGGCTACACCTTC.